This is a list of T cell receptor beta chains from one sample in a study of CD8 T cells in Susac syndrome. TCRdb called the immunoSEQ multiplex PCR reads again in MiXCR, with one record for every CDR3 protein. Of around 71,000 distinct CDR3 sequences detected, roughly 95% appear once; the ten largest clones hold 0.095% to 0.12%. What was sequenced was CD4+ T cells from PBMCs. These receptors were taken from a human donor with multiple sclerosis. The CDR3 runs from the conserved cysteine through the conserved F or W. The order of the fields is clone size, J gene, V gene, D gene, CDR3 DNA, CDR3 protein. The D gene is left open where the match is weak. Only part of the rows carry a size: once, few, many, or a class if the clone is expanded.

>NA|TRBJ2-3|TRBV20-1|TRBD2
TGCAGTGCCTACGGGAGCGGGGGGGCCGGTAGCACAGATACGCAGTATTTT
CSAYGSGGAGSTDTQYF
>NA|TRBJ2-3|TRBV6-5|NA
TGTGCCAGCAGTTACTCCGGGGACCTAGGCACAGATACGCAGTATTTT
CASSYSGDLGTDTQYF
>NA|TRBJ2-7|TRBV6-5|TRBD2
TGTGCCAGCAGTTACTTGCGCTTCGGGGGGGGCTCCTACGAGCAGTACTTC
CASSYLRFGGGSYEQYF
>NA|TRBJ1-4|TRBV12-3/TRBV12-4|NA
TGTGCCAGCAGTTTCGCGGGGGGCTACGAAAAACTGTTTTTT
CASSFAGGYEKLFF
>once|TRBJ2-2|TRBV24-1|NA
TGTGCCGCCTGCCCGTCAGCGAACACCGGGGAGCTGTTTTTT
CAACPSANTGELFF
>once|TRBJ2-7|TRBV20-1|TRBD1
TGCAGTGCAACAGGGACAGTTCTTTCCTACGAGCAGTACTTC
CSATGTVLSYEQYF
>NA|TRBJ2-1|TRBV4-1|NA
TGCGCCAGCAGCCGACCTCTAGGTAATGAGCAGTTCTTC
CASSRPLGNEQFF
>NA|TRBJ1-2|TRBV7-9|NA
TGTGCCAGCAGCTTAGACAGGTTCGGCTTCGGAGGCTACACCTTC
CASSLDRFGFGGYTF
>NA|TRBJ2-7|TRBV29-1|NA
TGCAGCGTTCCAGGACCCAAGAGATTC
CSVPGPKRF
>few|TRBJ2-7|TRBV14|NA
TGTGCCAGCACCCGGACGGATTCCTACGAGCAGTACTTC
CASTRTDSYEQYF
>NA|TRBJ1-1|TRBV20-1|NA
TGCAGTGCTAGAGATGACGGGCGTAGGACTGAAGCTTTCTTT
CSARDDGRRTEAFF
>NA|TRBJ2-1|TRBV7-2|TRBD2
TGTGCCAGCAGCGCGAGCGGGGGGTCTTACAATGAGCAGTTCTTC
CASSASGGSYNEQFF
>NA|TRBJ1-5|TRBV12-3/TRBV12-4|NA
TGTGCCAGCAGTTTAATCTCATTTGGTCAGCCCCAGCATTTT
CASSLISFGQPQHF
>few|TRBJ2-3|TRBV2|NA
TGTGCCAGCAGTCGGGACCGCGGGACAGATACGCAGTATTTT
CASSRDRGTDTQYF
>NA|TRBJ2-5|TRBV3-1|TRBD2
TGTGCCAGCAGCCACAGAGCGGGGGGGCAAGAGACCCAGTACTTC
CASSHRAGGQETQYF
>NA|TRBJ2-1|TRBV11-2|NA
TGTGCCAGCAGCCCCATCACCCGAAGAGAGCAGTTCTTC
CASSPITRREQFF
>NA|TRBJ1-1|TRBV29-1|NA
TGCAGCGTTGATAGGGCAAACACTGAAGCTTTCTTT
CSVDRANTEAFF
>NA|TRBJ1-1|TRBV5-1|NA
TGCGCCAGCAGCCGGGAGGGGCCAATGAACACTGAAGCTTTCTTT
CASSREGPMNTEAFF
>NA|TRBJ2-3|TRBV12-3/TRBV12-4|TRBD2
TGTGCCAGCAGTTTCAAAGCACTAGCGGGGGGCACAGATACGCAGTATTTT
CASSFKALAGGTDTQYF
>NA|TRBJ1-1|TRBV30|NA
TGTGCCTGGAAGCCCGACAGGAACACTGAAGCTTTCTTT
CAWKPDRNTEAFF
>NA|TRBJ2-5|TRBV19|NA
TGTGCCAGTAGTCTCGACAGGAACCAAGAGACCCAGTACTTC
CASSLDRNQETQYF
>NA|TRBJ1-2|TRBV28|TRBD1
TGTGCCAGCAGACAGGGGGCGTCTTCCTATGGCTACACCTTC
CASRQGASSYGYTF
>NA|TRBJ2-3|TRBV20-1|TRBD1
TGCAGTGCAAGACAGGGGGCTATTGTCTATTTT
CSARQGAIVYF
>NA|TRBJ1-2|TRBV3-1|NA
TGTGCCAGCAGCCAAGACCCAGGGGTGGCTGGCTACACCTTC
CASSQDPGVAGYTF
>NA|TRBJ1-4|TRBV12-3/TRBV12-4|TRBD1
TGTGCCAGCAGTTTCGGGACAGTTTACGAAAAACTGTTTTTT
CASSFGTVYEKLFF
>NA|TRBJ2-3|TRBV5-4|NA
TGTGCCAGCAGCGGCCAGTTCACAGATACGCAGTATTTT
CASSGQFTDTQYF
>NA|TRBJ1-2|TRBV28|NA
TGTGCCAGCAGAACAGAGGGGCTGGCTAACTATGGCTACACCTTC
CASRTEGLANYGYTF
>NA|TRBJ1-2|TRBV20-1|NA
TGCAGTGCTAGTGGGGAGGGGTATGATCCCCGCTATGGCTACACCTTC
CSASGEGYDPRYGYTF
>NA|TRBJ2-7|TRBV2|TRBD1
TGTGCCAGCACTCACGGGGGACAGGGCTACGAGCAGTACTTC
CASTHGGQGYEQYF
>NA|TRBJ2-3|TRBV4-1|TRBD2
TGCGCCAGCAGCCAAAGACTAGCGGGGGCTGCAGATACGCAGTATTTT
CASSQRLAGAADTQYF
>NA|TRBJ1-6|TRBV5-1|NA
TGCGCCAGCACCTTAACAGGGAGCTCCTATAATTCACCCCTCCACTTT
CASTLTGSSYNSPLHF
>NA|TRBJ2-3|TRBV9|TRBD1
TGTGCCAGCAGCGTCGACAGGGGGCCAGATACGCAGTATTTT
CASSVDRGPDTQYF
>NA|TRBJ2-5|TRBV3-1|TRBD1
TGTGCCAGCAGCCCTGGGACAGGAGAGACCCAGTACTTC
CASSPGTGETQYF
>NA|TRBJ1-2|TRBV20-1|TRBD1
TGCAGTGCACTACACGGGACAGGCTATGGCTACACCTTC
CSALHGTGYGYTF
>NA|TRBJ2-1|TRBV20-1|TRBD2
TGCAGTCGGAGGGCGGGGGGTTTCGATGAGCAGTTCTTC
CSRRAGGFDEQFF
>NA|TRBJ1-1|TRBV4-1|NA
TGCGCCAGCAGCAATATGGACCGAGGGATGAACACTGAAGCTTTCTTT
CASSNMDRGMNTEAFF
>once|TRBJ2-7|TRBV30|NA
TGTGCCTGGAGTCCGCTGGGGACCTACGAGCAGTACTTC
CAWSPLGTYEQYF
>NA|TRBJ1-5|TRBV3-1|TRBD1
TGTGCCAGCAGCACCGGGACAGGGAACAATCAGCCCCAGCATTTT
CASSTGTGNNQPQHF
>NA|TRBJ1-2|TRBV12-3/TRBV12-4|NA
TGTGCCAGCAGTAGAAGTGGGGGCGGGCGTGGCTACACCTTC
CASSRSGGGRGYTF
>NA|TRBJ2-2|TRBV30|NA
TGTGCCTGGAGTCGGTCCGCGAACACCGGGGAGCTGTTTTTT
CAWSRSANTGELFF
>NA|TRBJ2-3|TRBV5-4|NA
TGTGCCAGCAGCGACCGGGACATACTTTCTGATACGCAGTATTTT
CASSDRDILSDTQYF
>NA|TRBJ2-7|TRBV20-1|NA
TGCAGTGCTAGTGCCATTCTAGGCTACGAGCAGTACTTC
CSASAILGYEQYF
>NA|TRBJ2-7|TRBV7-2|TRBD1
TGTGCCAGCAGCTTAGACAGGGGGACCACGTACGAGCAGTACTTC
CASSLDRGTTYEQYF
>NA|TRBJ2-1|TRBV15|TRBD1
TGTGCCACCAGCAGGGGGGGGACAGGGGCTGAGCAGTTCTTC
CATSRGGTGAEQFF
>NA|TRBJ1-2|TRBV7-2|NA
TGTGCCAGCAGCTCCCAGCGGGGGAACTATGGCTACACCTTC
CASSSQRGNYGYTF
>NA|TRBJ1-1|TRBV29-1|TRBD1
TGCAGCGTCGGAGACAGGGGGAACACTGAAGCTTTCTTT
CSVGDRGNTEAFF
>NA|TRBJ2-1|TRBV29-1|TRBD2
TGCAGCGTTGAAAAGGGACTAGCGGACTCCTACAATGAGCAGTTCTTC
CSVEKGLADSYNEQFF
>NA|TRBJ2-1|TRBV29-1|TRBD1
TGCAGCCTACGGACAGGCGTAGGAGAGCAGTTCTTC
CSLRTGVGEQFF
>NA|TRBJ1-2|TRBV3-1|NA
TGTGCCAGCAGCAGTACAGGAGTCTATGGCTACACCTTC
CASSSTGVYGYTF
>NA|TRBJ2-7|TRBV27|TRBD1
TGTGCCAGCAGAACCCGACAGGGGAGCTCCTACGAGCAGTACTTC
CASRTRQGSSYEQYF
>NA|TRBJ2-3|TRBV12-3/TRBV12-4|NA
TGTGCCAGCAGTGTCTGGGTTGCAGATACGCAGTATTTT
CASSVWVADTQYF
>NA|TRBJ1-1|TRBV10-3|TRBD1
TGTGCCACCCGGACAGGAATGAACACTGAAGCTTTCTTT
CATRTGMNTEAFF
>NA|TRBJ2-7|TRBV29-1|TRBD2
TGCAGCGTCACGGGACTAGCGGGGGGGATTTCCTACGAGCAGTACTTC
CSVTGLAGGISYEQYF